Listed here is a single TCR beta chain. The sample comes from a study of blood T cell repertoires in COVID-19. Sequencing was performed with immunoSEQ multiplex PCR; in TCRdb, only in-frame clones are kept and a portion is missing. The table includes around 370,000 clones, around 89% detected once. This CDR3 contains 15 residues. V was pared by 3 bases and J by 5 bases, with 14 bases between. Per the germline V gene, CDR1 is SNHLY and CDR2 is FYNNEI. The sequencing sample was made of peripheral blood. The rearrangement links TRBV2 to TRBJ1-5; D unresolved. This TCR came from a man younger than 30 with active or convalescent COVID-19. CDR3 coding DNA: TGTGCCAGCAGTGATTTTTCGCAGACTGATCAGCCCCAGCATTTT. Encoded protein: CASSDFSQTDQPQHF.